What follows are 20 T cell receptor beta chains derived from one specimen sequenced in a study of cytomegalovirus exposure and HLA in healthy donors. PCR used 60 Vbeta primers and 13 Jbeta primers. The protocol was immunoSEQ multiplex PCR, while the TCRdb copy is restricted to in-frame clones and leaves out a portion. The profile shows approximately 74,000 clones, 80% to 90% of them singletons. The material sequenced was PBMCs. These receptors were collected from a woman aged 25-40 years in good health and CMV-seronegative.

The chain combines TRBV30 with TRBJ2-7, with 8 nucleotides matching TRBD1. Germline CDR1 reads GTSNPN; CDR2 reads SVGIG (reference sequence). The ends lost 5 bases at V and 2 bases at J; junction bases unmatched: 2. The CDR3 runs to 12 residues. The chain's CDR3 is CAWGQGTYEQYF. In DNA, the CDR3 is TGTGCCTGGGGACAGGGAACCTACGAGCAGTACTTC.

The V and J genes are TRBV9 and TRBJ2-3, with a possible D match to TRBD2 (7 bases). Trimming took 0 bases from V and 0 from J, leaving 17 bases between them. This CDR3 has 18 amino acids. Looked up from germline, CDR1 is SGDLS and CDR2 is YYNGEE. The CDR3 sequence is CASSVVGGGPRSTDTQYF. CDR3 nucleotides: TGTGCCAGCAGCGTAGTTGGCGGGGGCCCCCGGAGCACAGATACGCAGTATTTT. The variable domain in full, completed from reference TRBV9 and TRBJ2-3, reads DSGVTQTPKHLITATGQRVTLRCSPRSGDLSVYWYQQSLDQGLQFLIQYYNGEERAKGNILERFSAQQFPDLHSELNLSSLELGDSALYFCASSVVGGGPRSTDTQYFGPGTRLTVL.

V and J are TRBV9 and TRBJ1-1; tentatively, D is TRBD1 (5 bases). The CDR3 contains 15 residues. The V end lost 0 bases, the J end lost 2 bases, and 11 bases lay between the germline ends. Germline assignment: CDR1 SGDLS and CDR2 YYNGEE. The CDR3: CASSVDLDRNTEAFF. CDR3 DNA: TGTGCCAGCAGCGTAGATCTCGACAGAAACACTGAAGCTTTCTTT.

The chain is built from TRBV7-9 and TRBJ2-2; D might be TRBD2 (5 bases). In germline, CDR1 is SEHNR, CDR2 FQNEAQ (reference sequence). V dropped 4 bases and J dropped 5 bases, with 17 bases sitting between them. This CDR3 is built from 16 residues. The CDR3 region has the DNA TGTGCCAGCAGCTGGCCTACTGACGGGGAAACCGGGGAGCTGTTTTTT. Translated, it gives CASSWPTDGETGELFF. Filled out from reference TRBV7-9 and TRBJ2-2, the complete variable domain reads DTGVSQNPRHKITKRGQNVTFRCDPISEHNRLYWYRQTLGQGPEFLTYFQNEAQLEKSRLLSDRFSAERPKGSFSTLEIQRTEQGDSAMYLCASSWPTDGETGELFFGEGSRLTVL.

This chain joins TRBV7-8 and TRBJ2-5, with D perhaps TRBD2 (5 bases). The length of the CDR3 is 17 residues. CDR1 SGHVS and CDR2 FQNEAQ come from the germline V gene. V was trimmed by 5 bases and J by 2 bases, leaving 21 bases between them. For the CDR3, the DNA is TGTGCCAGCAGCGTATTATCAAGGAGGACTCTACAAGAGACCCAGTACTTC. Residues: CASSVLSRRTLQETQYF.

This chain connects TRBV6-5 to TRBJ1-1, with 7 bases that match TRBD1. The germline gives CDR1 MNHEY, CDR2 SVGAGI. CDR3 length: 13 amino acids. Trimming removed 7 bases from V and 5 bases from J; junction bases left unmatched: 7. CDR3 nucleotides: TGTGCCAGCACCCCAGGGGGAAGGACTGAAGCTTTCTTT. Translating it yields CASTPGGRTEAFF.

The chain employs TRBV5-1 and TRBJ1-6; possible D gene TRBD1, 5 bases. Trimming shortened V by 3 bases and J by 8 bases, and 15 bases separated the two germline ends. This CDR3 is built from 15 residues. The germline V gene has CDR1 SGHRS and CDR2 YFSETQ. The CDR3 nucleotides read TGCGCCAGCAGCTCCTCGGGACTCACCCATTCACCCCTCCACTTT. The encoded protein is CASSSSGLTHSPLHF.

The chain uses TRBV7-9 and TRBJ2-1; D possibly corresponds to TRBD2 (6 bases). The CDR3 covers 15 residues. Germline-derived CDR1 and CDR2 are SEHNR and FQNEAQ (reference sequence). Trimming took 1 base from V and 5 from J, leaving 12 bases between them. The CDR3, as DNA: TGTGCCAGCAGCTTAGTGAGCCTAGCGAACAATGAGCAGTTCTTC. This gives the protein CASSLVSLANNEQFF.

Points on this clone: One end of the junction does not line up with germline, which may come from a read error. This rearrangement joins TRBV10-2 to TRBJ2-3; D may match TRBD1 or TRBD2 (7 bases each). The germline V gene encodes CDR1 WSHSY and CDR2 SAAADI. This CDR3 has 15 residues. The CDR3 DNA reads as TGCGTCAGCGGGGCTGGACAGGACGGCACAGATACGCAGTATTTT. Protein: CVSGAGQDGTDTQYF.

The genes are TRBV7-2 and TRBJ2-7; 10 bases line up with TRBD2. Germline V gene sequence: CDR1 SGHTA, CDR2 FQGNSA. This CDR3 has 17 residues. The V gene end was trimmed by 1 base and the J gene end by 4 bases; junction bases not matched to a gene: 10. The CDR3 is CASSLDGPSGSIYEQYF. For the CDR3, the DNA is TGTGCCAGCAGCTTAGACGGCCCTAGCGGGAGTATTTACGAGCAGTACTTC.

The chain is built from TRBV11-2 and TRBJ2-6; D not resolved. V was cut by 1 base and J by 1 base, with 8 bases left in between. This CDR3 region has 16 residues. Germline assignment: CDR1 SGHAT and CDR2 FQNNGV. Written as DNA, the CDR3 is TGTGCCAGCAGCTTAGGAGCCGGGTCTGGGGCCAACGTCCTGACTTTC. It encodes CASSLGAGSGANVLTF.

Concerning this clone: Relative to the germline gene, one junction end is altered; a read error may explain this. The rearrangement uses TRBV4-2 and TRBJ2-7, with D hard to call. CDR3 length: 12 residues. Germline CDR1 and CDR2: LGHNA and YNFKEQ. The CDR3 sequence is CASSQAGDRIDF. DNA for the CDR3: TGTGCCAGCAGCCAAGCTGGAGACCGAATCGACTTC.

The rearrangement joins TRBV6-5 to TRBJ2-5; the match to TRBD2 covers 13 bases. This CDR3 has 15 residues. Germline V gene data show CDR1 as MNHEY and CDR2 as SVGAGI. Trimming removed 7 bases from V and 2 bases from J; junction bases left unmatched: 4. CDR3 sequence (DNA): TGTGCCAGCACACCGGGACTAGCGGGGCAAGAGACCCAGTACTTC. Its protein is CASTPGLAGQETQYF.

The chain employs TRBV5-1 and TRBJ1-1; weak D call: TRBD1 (6 bases). Trimming stripped 4 bases from V and 5 bases from J, with 15 bases between. Germline V gene sequence: CDR1 SGHRS, CDR2 YFSETQ. This CDR3 is built from 14 residues. The CDR3 DNA reads TGCGCCAGCAGCCCAGGACAGACATCAACTGAAGCTTTCTTT. This gives the protein CASSPGQTSTEAFF.

The chain recombines TRBV13 with TRBJ2-1, with 13 bases that match TRBD2. CDR3 length equals 17 residues. J was trimmed by 0 bases and V by 5 bases; bases with no gene match: 4. Germline V gene sequence: CDR1 PRHDT, CDR2 FYEKMQ (reference sequence). CDR3 protein: CASSRGLAGSSYNEQFF. CDR3 DNA sequence: TGTGCCAGCAGCCGGGGACTAGCGGGGAGCTCCTACAATGAGCAGTTCTTC.

This rearrangement joins TRBV10-1 to TRBJ2-1; the D gene is possibly TRBD2 (6 bases). The CDR3 covers 13 residues. Per germline, CDR1 WNHNN and CDR2 SYGVQD (reference sequence). V dropped 1 base and J dropped 7 bases, with 8 bases sitting between them. The CDR3, as DNA: TGCGCCAGCAGTGAGTGGAGGGGTAATGAGCAGTTCTTC. It encodes CASSEWRGNEQFF.

The genes are TRBV6-1 and TRBJ2-2, with TRBD2 matching over 9 bases. The CDR3 runs 13 residues. Germline CDR1 and CDR2: MNHNS and SASEGT. J gave up 2 bases and V 11 bases, and 3 bases lay outside the gene matches. The CDR3 region is CAAGGLNTGELFF. DNA for the CDR3: TGTGCCGCGGGGGGGCTTAACACCGGGGAGCTGTTTTTT.

This clone has a single count. The genes are TRBV7-2 and TRBJ2-1; tentative D call: TRBD1 (6 bases). There are 15 residues in the CDR3. V was cut by 0 bases and J by 7 bases, with 13 bases left in between. From germline, CDR1 is SGHTA and CDR2 FQGNSA. CDR3 bases: TGTGCCAGCAGCTTAGCCCCGGACAGCAGGAATGAGCAGTTCTTC. Its translation is CASSLAPDSRNEQFF. Filled out from reference TRBV7-2 and TRBJ2-1, the complete variable domain reads GAGVSQSPSNKVTEKGKDVELRCDPISGHTALYWYRQSLGQGLEFLIYFQGNSAPDKSGLPSDRFSAERTGGSVSTLTIQRTQQEDSAVYLCASSLAPDSRNEQFFGPGTRLTVL.

V is TRBV5-4 and J is TRBJ2-7; 14 nucleotides match TRBD2. Germline loops: CDR1 SGHNT, CDR2 YYREEE (reference sequence). J was trimmed by 5 bases and V by 1 base; bases with no gene match: 8. The CDR3 is made up of 17 amino acids. The CDR3 is CASSLSWTSGGNNEQYF. CDR3 nucleotides: TGTGCCAGCAGCTTGAGTTGGACTAGCGGGGGGAATAACGAGCAGTACTTC.

This chain links TRBV6-1 with TRBJ1-2, with TRBD1 identical over 7 bases. The germline V gene has CDR1 MNHNS and CDR2 SASEGT. With V trimmed by 5 bases and J by 4 bases, 10 bases remained unmatched. This CDR3 comprises 15 residues. This CDR3 reads CASSFAEGAGYGYTF. The DNA for the CDR3 is TGTGCCAGCAGTTTCGCGGAGGGGGCAGGCTATGGCTACACCTTC.